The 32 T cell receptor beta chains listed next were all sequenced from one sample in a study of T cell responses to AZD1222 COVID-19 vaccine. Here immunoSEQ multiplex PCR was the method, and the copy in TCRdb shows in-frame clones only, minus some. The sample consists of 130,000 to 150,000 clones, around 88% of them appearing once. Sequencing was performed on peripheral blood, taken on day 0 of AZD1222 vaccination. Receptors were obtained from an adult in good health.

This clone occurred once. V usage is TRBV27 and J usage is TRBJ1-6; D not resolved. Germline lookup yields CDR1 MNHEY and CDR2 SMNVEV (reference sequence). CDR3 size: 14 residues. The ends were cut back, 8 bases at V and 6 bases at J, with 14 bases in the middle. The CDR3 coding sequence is TGTGCCAGCTCCAAGGTCCCACCTAATTCACCCCTCCACTTT. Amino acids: CASSKVPPNSPLHF.

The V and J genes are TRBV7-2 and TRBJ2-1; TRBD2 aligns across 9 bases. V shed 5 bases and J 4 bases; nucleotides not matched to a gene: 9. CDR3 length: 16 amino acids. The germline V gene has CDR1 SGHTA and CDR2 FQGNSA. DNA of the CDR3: TGTGCCAGCAGCGTAAGACAGCGGGGGGCGTACAATGAGCAGTTCTTC. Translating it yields CASSVRQRGAYNEQFF.

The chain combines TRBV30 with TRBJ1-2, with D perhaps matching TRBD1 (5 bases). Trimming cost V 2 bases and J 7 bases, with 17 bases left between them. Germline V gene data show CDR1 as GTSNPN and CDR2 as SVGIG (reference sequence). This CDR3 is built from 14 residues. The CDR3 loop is CAWSPLTGGSGYTF. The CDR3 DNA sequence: TGTGCCTGGAGTCCCTTAACAGGTGGTAGTGGCTACACCTTC.

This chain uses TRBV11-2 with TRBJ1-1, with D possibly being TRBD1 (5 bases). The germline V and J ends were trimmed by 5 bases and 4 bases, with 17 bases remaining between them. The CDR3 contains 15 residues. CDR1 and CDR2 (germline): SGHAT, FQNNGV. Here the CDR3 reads CASSGRQGMGTEAFF. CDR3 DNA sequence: TGTGCCAGCAGCGGCCGTCAGGGAATGGGCACTGAAGCTTTCTTT.

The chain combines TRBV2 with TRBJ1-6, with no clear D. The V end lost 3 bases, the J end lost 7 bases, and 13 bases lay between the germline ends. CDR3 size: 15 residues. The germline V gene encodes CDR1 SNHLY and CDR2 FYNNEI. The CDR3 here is CASSEIKGGNSPLHF. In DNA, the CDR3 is TGTGCCAGCAGTGAGATCAAGGGCGGGAATTCACCCCTCCACTTT.

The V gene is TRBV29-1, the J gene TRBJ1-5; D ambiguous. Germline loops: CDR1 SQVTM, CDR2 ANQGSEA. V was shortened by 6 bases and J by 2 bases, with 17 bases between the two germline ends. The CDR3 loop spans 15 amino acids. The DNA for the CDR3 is TGCAGCGTCCGAGAGGGTGAGAGTGGCAATCAGCCCCAGCATTTT. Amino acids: CSVREGESGNQPQHF.

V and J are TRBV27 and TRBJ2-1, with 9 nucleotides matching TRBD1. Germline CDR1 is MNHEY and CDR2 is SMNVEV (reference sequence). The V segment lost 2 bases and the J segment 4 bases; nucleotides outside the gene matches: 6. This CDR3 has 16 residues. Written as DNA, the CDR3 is TGTGCCAGCAGTTTACTTACAGGGGGCGCTTACAATGAGCAGTTCTTC. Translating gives CASSLLTGGAYNEQFF.

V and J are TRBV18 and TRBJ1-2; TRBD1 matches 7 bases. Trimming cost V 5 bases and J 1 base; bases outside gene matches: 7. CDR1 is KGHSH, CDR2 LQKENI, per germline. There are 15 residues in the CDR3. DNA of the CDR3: TGTGCCAGCTCATTGGGACAGCTGATTAACTATGGCTACACCTTC. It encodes CASSLGQLINYGYTF.

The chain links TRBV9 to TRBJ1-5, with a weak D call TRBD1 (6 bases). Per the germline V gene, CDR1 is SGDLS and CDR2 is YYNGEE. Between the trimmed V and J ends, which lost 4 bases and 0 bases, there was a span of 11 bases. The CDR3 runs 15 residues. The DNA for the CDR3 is TGTGCCAGCAGCCCTACAGGGTATAGCAATCAGCCCCAGCATTTT. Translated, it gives CASSPTGYSNQPQHF.

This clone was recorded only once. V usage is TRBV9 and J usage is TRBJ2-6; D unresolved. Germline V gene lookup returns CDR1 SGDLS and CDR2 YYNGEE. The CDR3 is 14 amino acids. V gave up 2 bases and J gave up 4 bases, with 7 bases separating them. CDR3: CASSVLAGANVLTF. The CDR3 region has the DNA TGTGCCAGCAGCGTGCTGGCCGGGGCCAACGTCCTGACTTTC.

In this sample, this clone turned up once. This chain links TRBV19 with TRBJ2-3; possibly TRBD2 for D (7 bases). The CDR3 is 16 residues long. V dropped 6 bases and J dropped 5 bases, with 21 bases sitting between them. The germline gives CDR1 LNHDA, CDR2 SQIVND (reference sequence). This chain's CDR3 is CASRPLERGGGDTQYF. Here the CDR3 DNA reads TGTGCCAGTAGGCCCTTAGAGAGGGGGGGAGGAGATACGCAGTATTTT.

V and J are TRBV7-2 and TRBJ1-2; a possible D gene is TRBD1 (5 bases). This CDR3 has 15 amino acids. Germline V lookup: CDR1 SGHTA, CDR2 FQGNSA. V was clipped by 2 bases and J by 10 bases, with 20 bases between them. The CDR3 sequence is CASSLNLPFGGYYTF. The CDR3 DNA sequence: TGTGCCAGCAGCTTAAATCTCCCGTTTGGGGGGTACTACACCTTC. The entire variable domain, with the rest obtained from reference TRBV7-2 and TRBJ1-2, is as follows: GAGVSQSPSNKVTEKGKDVELRCDPISGHTALYWYRQSLGQGLEFLIYFQGNSAPDKSGLPSDRFSAERTGGSVSTLTIQRTQQEDSAVYLCASSLNLPFGGYYTFGSGTRLTVV.

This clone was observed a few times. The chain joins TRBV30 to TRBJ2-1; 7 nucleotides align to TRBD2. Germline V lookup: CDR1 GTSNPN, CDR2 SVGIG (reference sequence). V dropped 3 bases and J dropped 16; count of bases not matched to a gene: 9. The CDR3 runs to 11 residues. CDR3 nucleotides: TGTGCCTGGAGAGGCGGGGGAGCTCAATTCTTC. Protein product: CAWRGGGAQFF.

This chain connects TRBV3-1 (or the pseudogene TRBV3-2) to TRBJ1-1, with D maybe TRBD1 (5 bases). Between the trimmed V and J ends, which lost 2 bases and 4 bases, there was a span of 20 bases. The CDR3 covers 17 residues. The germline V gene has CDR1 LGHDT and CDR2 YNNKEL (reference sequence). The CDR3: CASSQSRRGGWSTEAFF. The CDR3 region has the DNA TGTGCCAGCAGCCAAAGCCGACGGGGGGGTTGGTCCACTGAAGCTTTCTTT.

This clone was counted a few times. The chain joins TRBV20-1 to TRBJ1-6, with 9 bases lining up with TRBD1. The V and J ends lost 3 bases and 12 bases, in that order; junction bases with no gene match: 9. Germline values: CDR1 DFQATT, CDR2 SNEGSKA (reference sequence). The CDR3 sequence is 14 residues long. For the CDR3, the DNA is TGCAGTGCTAGTGGGGACAGGGCCCGGGGACCCCTCCACTTT. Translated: CSASGDRARGPLHF.

CDR3 in amino acids: CASSLAREDTQYF. CDR3 nucleotide sequence: TGTGCCAGCAGTTTAGCCCGGGAAGATACGCAGTATTTT. The chain couples TRBV12-3 or TRBV12-4 to TRBJ2-3; weak D call: TRBD2 (5 bases). The V end was cut by 0 bases, the J end by 5 bases, with 6 bases between. This CDR3 region has 13 residues.

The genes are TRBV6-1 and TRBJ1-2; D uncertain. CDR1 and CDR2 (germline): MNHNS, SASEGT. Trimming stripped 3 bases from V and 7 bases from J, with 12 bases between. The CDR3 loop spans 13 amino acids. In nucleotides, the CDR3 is TGTGCCAGCAGTGAGCTGGGTTACTCTGGCTACACCTTC. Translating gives CASSELGYSGYTF.

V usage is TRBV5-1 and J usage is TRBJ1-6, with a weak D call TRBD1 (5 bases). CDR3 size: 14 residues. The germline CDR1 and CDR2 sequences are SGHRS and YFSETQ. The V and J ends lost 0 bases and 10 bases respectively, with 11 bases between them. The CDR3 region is CASSLAGGESPLHF. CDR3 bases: TGCGCCAGCAGCTTGGCCGGGGGTGAATCACCCCTCCACTTT.

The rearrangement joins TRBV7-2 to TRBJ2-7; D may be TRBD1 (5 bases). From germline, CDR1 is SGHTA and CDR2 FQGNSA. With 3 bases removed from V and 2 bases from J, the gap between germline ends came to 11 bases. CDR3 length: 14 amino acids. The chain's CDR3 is CASSLGQGTYEQYF. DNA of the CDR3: TGTGCCAGCAGCTTGGGCCAGGGAACCTACGAGCAGTACTTC.

CDR3 sequence: CASSSQGFFLGEQYF. The DNA for the CDR3 is TGTGCCAGCAGCTCCCAGGGGTTCTTTCTAGGCGAGCAGTACTTC. The chain combines TRBV7-9 with TRBJ2-7, with a possible D match to TRBD1 (6 bases). V was clipped by 4 bases and J by 6 bases, with 19 bases between them. The CDR3 totals 15 residues. Looked up from germline, CDR1 is SEHNR and CDR2 is FQNEAQ (reference sequence).

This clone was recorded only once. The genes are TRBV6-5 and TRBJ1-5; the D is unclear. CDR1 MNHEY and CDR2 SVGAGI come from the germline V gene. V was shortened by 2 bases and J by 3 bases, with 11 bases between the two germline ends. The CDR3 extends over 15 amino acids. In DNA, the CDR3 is TGTGCCAGCAGTTACGGACCCAGCCCCAATCAGCCCCAGCATTTT. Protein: CASSYGPSPNQPQHF.

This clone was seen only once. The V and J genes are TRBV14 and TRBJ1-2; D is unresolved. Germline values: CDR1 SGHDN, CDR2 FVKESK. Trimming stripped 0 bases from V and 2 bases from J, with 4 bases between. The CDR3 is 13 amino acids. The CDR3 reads CASSQDLNYGYTF. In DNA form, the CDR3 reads TGTGCCAGCAGCCAAGATCTGAACTATGGCTACACCTTC.

CDR3 sequence reads: CASIGTGYRPTNEKLFF. The CDR3, as DNA: TGTGCCAGTATTGGGACAGGGTATCGTCCAACTAATGAAAAACTGTTTTTT. The rearrangement joins TRBV19 to TRBJ1-4; 9 bases agree with TRBD1. V dropped 7 bases and J dropped 0; count of bases not matched to a gene: 9. The CDR3 spans 17 residues. Germline V gives CDR1 LNHDA, CDR2 SQIVND (reference sequence).

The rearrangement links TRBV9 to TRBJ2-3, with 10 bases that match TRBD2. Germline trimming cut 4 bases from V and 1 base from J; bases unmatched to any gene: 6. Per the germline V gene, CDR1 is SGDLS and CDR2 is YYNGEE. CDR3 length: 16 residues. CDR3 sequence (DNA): TGTGCCAGCAGCCCCTCCCTAGCGGGGGGCACAGATACGCAGTATTTT. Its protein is CASSPSLAGGTDTQYF.

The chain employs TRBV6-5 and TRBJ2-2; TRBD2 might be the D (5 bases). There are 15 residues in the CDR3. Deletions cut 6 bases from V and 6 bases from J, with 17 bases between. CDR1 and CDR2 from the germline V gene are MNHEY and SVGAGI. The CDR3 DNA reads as TGTGCCAGCAGCCGGAACCCCCTGGAGGCCGGGGAGCTGTTTTTT. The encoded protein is CASSRNPLEAGELFF.

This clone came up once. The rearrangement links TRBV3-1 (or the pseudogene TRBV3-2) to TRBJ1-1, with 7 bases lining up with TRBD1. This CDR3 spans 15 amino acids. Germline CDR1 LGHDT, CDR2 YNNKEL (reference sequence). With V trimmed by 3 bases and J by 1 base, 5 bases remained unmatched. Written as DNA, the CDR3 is TGTGCCAGCAGCCAGGGGGACAGCCGGAACACTGAAGCTTTCTTT. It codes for CASSQGDSRNTEAFF.

The CDR3 bases are TGTGCCAGCAGCCAGGAGTTGGTTTGGCAAGAGACCCAGTACTTC. Translated: CASSQELVWQETQYF. The chain combines TRBV7-9 with TRBJ2-5; no reliable D call. The CDR3 consists of 15 residues. Germline V gives CDR1 SEHNR, CDR2 FQNEAQ (reference sequence). V dropped 5 bases and J dropped 2 bases, with 15 bases sitting between them. The full variable domain, rest sourced from reference TRBV7-9 and TRBJ2-5, is DTGVSQNPRHKITKRGQNVTFRCDPISEHNRLYWYRQTLGQGPEFLTYFQNEAQLEKSRLLSDRFSAERPKGSFSTLEIQRTEQGDSAMYLCASSQELVWQETQYFGPGTRLLVL.

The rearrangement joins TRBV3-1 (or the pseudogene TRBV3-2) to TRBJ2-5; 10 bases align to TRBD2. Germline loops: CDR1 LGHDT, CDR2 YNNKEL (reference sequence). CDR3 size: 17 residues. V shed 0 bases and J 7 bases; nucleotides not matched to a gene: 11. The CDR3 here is CASSQDLVAGGAGTQYF. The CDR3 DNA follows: TGTGCCAGCAGCCAAGATTTGGTAGCGGGGGGTGCAGGGACCCAGTACTTC.

The CDR3 region is CASSFQGRDIQYF. The CDR3 nucleotides are TGCGCCAGCAGCTTCCAAGGGAGGGACATTCAGTACTTC. The V and J genes are TRBV5-1 and TRBJ2-4; 7 bases match TRBD2. The CDR3 contains 13 residues. With V trimmed by 2 bases and J by 8 bases, 4 bases remained unmatched. CDR1 SGHRS and CDR2 YFSETQ come from the germline V gene.

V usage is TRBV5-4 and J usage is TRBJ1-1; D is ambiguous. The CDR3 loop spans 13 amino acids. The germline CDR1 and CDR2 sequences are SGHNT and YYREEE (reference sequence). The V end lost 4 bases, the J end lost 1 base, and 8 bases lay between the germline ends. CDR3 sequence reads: CASSLAGNTEAFF. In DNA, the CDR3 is TGTGCCAGCAGCCTGGCCGGGAACACTGAAGCTTTCTTT. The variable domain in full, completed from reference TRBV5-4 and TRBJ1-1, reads ETGVTQSPTHLIKTRGQQVTLRCSSQSGHNTVSWYQQALGQGPQFIFQYYREEENGRGNFPPRFSGLQFPNYSSELNVNALELDDSALYLCASSLAGNTEAFFGQGTRLTVV.

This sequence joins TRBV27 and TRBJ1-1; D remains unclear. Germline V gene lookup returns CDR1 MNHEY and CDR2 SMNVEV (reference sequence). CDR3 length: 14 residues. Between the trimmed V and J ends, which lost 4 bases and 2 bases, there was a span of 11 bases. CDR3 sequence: CASSSHRENTEAFF. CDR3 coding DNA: TGTGCCAGCAGTTCCCACCGAGAAAACACTGAAGCTTTCTTT.

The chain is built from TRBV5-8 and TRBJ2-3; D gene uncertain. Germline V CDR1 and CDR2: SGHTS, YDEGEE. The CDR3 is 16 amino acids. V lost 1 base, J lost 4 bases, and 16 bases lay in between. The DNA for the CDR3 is TGTGCCAGCAGCTTGAATCGGGTTAGGTCGGCAGATACGCAGTATTTT. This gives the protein CASSLNRVRSADTQYF.